This is a list of T cell receptor beta chains from one sample in a study of T-cell memory formation after mild COVID-19. Each CDR3 protein gets one entry after TCRdb re-called the 5' RACE reads with MiXCR. The data show hundreds of thousands of distinct CDR3 sequences, with about an eighth seen just once and roughly 20% held by the top ten. What was sequenced was PBMCs or a T cell subset sorted from them (not recorded which). Source of these receptors: a man between 18 and 35 years old who had mild COVID-19 (a few samples of this study predate the infection). Cell type and time point are not known. The CDR3 runs from the conserved cysteine through the conserved F or W. Each record gives: CDR3 DNA, CDR3 protein, clone size, D gene, J gene, V gene. D genes are given only for firm matches. Clone sizes are given selectively: once, few, many, or a class where the clone is expanded.

TGCAGCGTGAGACAGGGGATAGATTCACCCCTCCACTTT,CSVRQGIDSPLHF,-,TRBD1,TRBJ1-6,TRBV29-1
TGCAGTGCCGAGGGGGGAAGGAACTATGGCTACACCTTC,CSAEGGRNYGYTF,few,-,TRBJ1-2,TRBV20-1
TGTGCCAGCTCACCAACGGCGACGAACACTGAAGCTTTCTTT,CASSPTATNTEAFF,many,-,TRBJ1-1,TRBV18
TGTGCCAGCAGCCAAGGAGTCTTGGGGCCCTCTGGAAACACCATATATTTT,CASSQGVLGPSGNTIYF,-,-,TRBJ1-3,TRBV3-1
TGCAGTGCTCGACAGGTTGTGGGTGAAAAACTGTTTTTT,CSARQVVGEKLFF,-,-,TRBJ1-4,TRBV20-1
TGTGCCAGCAGCTTACGGGACGACTCAAAGCAGTTCTTC,CASSLRDDSKQFF,-,-,TRBJ2-1,TRBV7-3
TGCGCCAGCAGCCCTCGGCCCGGGACTGAAAATTCACCCCTCCACTTT,CASSPRPGTENSPLHF,-,-,TRBJ1-6,TRBV4-1
TGTGCCAGCAGTTACCTAGCGGGGGGGCCGGGATCCTACAATGAGCAGTTCTTC,CASSYLAGGPGSYNEQFF,many,TRBD2,TRBJ2-1,TRBV6-2/TRBV6-3
TGTGCCAGCAGCTTAGGATTGCCCCGGGGGAACACTGAAGCTTTCTTT,CASSLGLPRGNTEAFF,few,-,TRBJ1-1,TRBV7-8
TGTGCCAGCACCGCCCCGCAGGGGAGCTCCTACAATGAGCAGTTCTTC,CASTAPQGSSYNEQFF,few,-,TRBJ2-1,TRBV28
TGCAGTGCTAGGGGTCAACTTAATTCACCCCTCCACTTT,CSARGQLNSPLHF,few,-,TRBJ1-6,TRBV20-1
TGTGCCAGCAGCTTAAACCCCACACGACCCTATGGCTACACCTTC,CASSLNPTRPYGYTF,-,-,TRBJ1-2,TRBV7-2
TGTGCCAGCAGCTGGACCGTAAGGTCACCCCTCCACTTT,CASSWTVRSPLHF,-,-,TRBJ1-6,TRBV11-1
TGTGCCAGTAGGAGGGGTCCGGCTAGAACTGAAGCTTTCTTT,CASRRGPARTEAFF,few,-,TRBJ1-1,TRBV19
TGTGCCAGCAGTTTGGTCAGGGTAGACCAGCCCCAGCATTTT,CASSLVRVDQPQHF,-,-,TRBJ1-5,TRBV12-3/TRBV12-4